This T cell receptor (beta chain) is drawn from a study of graft-versus-host responses after intestinal transplantation. Study in general: Each transplant was multivisceral, liver-intestinal, or isolated intestinal. Anti-thymocyte globulin served as induction for all recipients, who then took tacrolimus and steroids for three to four years. Overall study results and limits: Graft-versus-host to host-versus-graft clonal ratios in allografts were high in patients with graft-donor T cell macrochimerism. Early post-transplant HvG declines tracked with peak circulating GvH clone levels.

As regards this clone: Its specificity is unknown.

CDR3 length: 16 residues. Germline V gene sequence: CDR1 SGHRS, CDR2 YFSETQ. With 4 bases removed from V and 3 bases from J, the gap between germline ends came to 19 bases. Clones were sequenced by immunoSEQ multiplex PCR, and TCRdb holds only the in-frame ones, with some missing. The sample lists approximately 130,000 clones; around nine tenths were seen once. Sequencing was performed on unstimulated CD4+ T cells sorted from spleen or lymph node cells, taken before intestinal transplant. This receptor was taken from a human donor who received an intestinal transplant. V is TRBV5-1 and J is TRBJ2-5; D perhaps matches TRBD1 (6 bases). The CDR3, as DNA: TGCGCCAGCAGCAAGGCACCCGGGACACTCAAAGAGACCCAGTACTTC. Its protein is CASSKAPGTLKETQYF.